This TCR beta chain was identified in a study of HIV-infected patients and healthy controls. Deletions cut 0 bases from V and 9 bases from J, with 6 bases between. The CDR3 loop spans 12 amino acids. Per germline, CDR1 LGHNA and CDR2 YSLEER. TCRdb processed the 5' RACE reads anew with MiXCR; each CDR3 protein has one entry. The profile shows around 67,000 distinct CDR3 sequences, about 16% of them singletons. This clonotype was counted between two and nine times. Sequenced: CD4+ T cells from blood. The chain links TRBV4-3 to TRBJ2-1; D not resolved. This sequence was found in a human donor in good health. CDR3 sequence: CASSQDRSEQFF. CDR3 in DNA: TGCGCCAGCAGCCAAGATCGGAGTGAGCAGTTCTTC.